A selection of T cell receptor beta chains follows, all from one sample in a study of molecular identifiers for immune sequencing clone quantification. TCRdb used MiXCR to reprocess the PCR reads, holding one entry per CDR3 protein. The sample lists hundreds of thousands of distinct CDR3 sequences, 25% occurring once. Sequencing was done on a sample of naive CD8+ T cells from blood, with Jurkat cell RNA spiked in. Receptor source: a human donor in good health. Some libraries in this study had Jurkat cell RNA spiked in. Both conserved end residues are part of each CDR3. D genes are given only for firm matches. Clone size is given for some rows only: seen once, a few or many times, or a class if the clone is expanded.

clone_size	cdr3_length	v_call	d_call	cdr3_aa
many	13	TRBV5-1	TRBD1	CASQGDRTYEQYF
many	11	TRBV28	-	CASSLGLDQYF
many	13	TRBV19	-	CASSMVALYGYTF
many	14	TRBV27	-	CASSSAFRSTEAFF
-	15	TRBV12-3/TRBV12-4	-	CASTTAGLSNQPQHF
-	14	TRBV27	-	CASRPSGAGQPQHF
few	17	TRBV20-1	TRBD1	CSARVDTTGGTYGEQYF
many	14	TRBV6-2/TRBV6-3	-	CASSYRGLGQPQHF
many	15	TRBV4-3	-	CASSQFRAVNQPQHF
few	18	TRBV4-3	TRBD2	CASSQAYPSGGSYNEQFF
-	18	TRBV4-3	-	CASSQNRTPTTGANVLTF
-	15	TRBV28	-	CASSFRLGMDTEAFF
-	16	TRBV27	TRBD1	CASSPTETGFYNEQFF
few	16	TRBV4-3	-	CASSPRRQLGGYEQYF
many	13	TRBV19	-	CASSLPPGTEAFF
-	21	TRBV4-3	TRBD1	CASSQDPGTGIFDPNTGELFF
-	15	TRBV20-1	-	CSATSVVWGTDTQYF
many	16	TRBV11-2	TRBD2	CASSLLTSGRLKEQFF
-	14	TRBV20-1	TRBD1	CSAKDRETYNEQFF
many	13	TRBV28	-	CASRERANEKLFF
-	15	TRBV4-1	-	CASSQEAGTNTEAFF
many	15	TRBV13	TRBD1	CASSLSEGGVLSYTF
-	14	TRBV6-5	-	CASSYGGLNTEAFF
many	19	TRBV19	TRBD2	CASSITSGGPIEIPDTQYF
-	18	TRBV4-3	-	CASSQDVPRGSVAYGYTF
few	14	TRBV6-5	-	CASSPGQFNYGYTF
many	13	TRBV5-6	TRBD1	CASSRTGVSPLHF
many	15	TRBV20-1	-	CSAMLTTLAKNIQYF
-	14	TRBV27	TRBD1	CASSNRGSNRPQHF
-	13	TRBV20-1	-	CSAGGLSPNEQFF
many	14	TRBV7-2	-	CASSPDRMGLEAFF
-	13	TRBV5-1	-	CASKPAGREKLFF
-	12	TRBV30	-	CARDDGGTEAFF
many	15	TRBV6-5	TRBD2	CASSYLRGETDTQYF
many	13	TRBV10-3	-	CAISERRAGELFF
few	16	TRBV7-9	TRBD1	CASSFPGQGSTGELFF
many	14	TRBV9	-	CASSIRATDYEQYF
-	13	TRBV6-1	TRBD1	CASSHRGTYEQYF
many	14	TRBV29-1	TRBD1	CSAEWGQGAHEQYF
-	13	TRBV12-3/TRBV12-4	-	CASSLIVFHEQYF
-	16	TRBV19	-	CASSMGLRAASPPQHF
many	11	TRBV20-1	-	CSARVYGEAFF
few	18	TRBV10-2	-	CASGLNYVGGQIIHEQYF
-	15	TRBV9	-	CASSVEGKWNQPQHF
-	13	TRBV27	-	CASSLQNKATQYF
-	15	TRBV19	-	CASSPSDRNTGELFF
few	16	TRBV2	-	CASQHQGPSGFDEQFF
many	13	TRBV12-3/TRBV12-4	-	CASSPLDYNEQFF
many	14	TRBV7-9	-	CASSSTGSTDTQYF
many	16	TRBV7-2	-	CASSLEGGPSSYEQYF
few	16	TRBV5-1	-	CASSPDKGMWTDTQYF
-	15	TRBV9	-	CASSVDGSSYNDQFF
few	17	TRBV4-1	-	CASSQDHGRGRWNTIYF
-	20	TRBV6-5	TRBD2	CASSHGGGAGGPITPDTQYF
few	15	TRBV19	TRBD2	CATKVGTRTGNEQFF
-	17	TRBV7-2	-	CASSSHELVREPYEQYF
few	12	TRBV28	-	CASSESRSVAFF